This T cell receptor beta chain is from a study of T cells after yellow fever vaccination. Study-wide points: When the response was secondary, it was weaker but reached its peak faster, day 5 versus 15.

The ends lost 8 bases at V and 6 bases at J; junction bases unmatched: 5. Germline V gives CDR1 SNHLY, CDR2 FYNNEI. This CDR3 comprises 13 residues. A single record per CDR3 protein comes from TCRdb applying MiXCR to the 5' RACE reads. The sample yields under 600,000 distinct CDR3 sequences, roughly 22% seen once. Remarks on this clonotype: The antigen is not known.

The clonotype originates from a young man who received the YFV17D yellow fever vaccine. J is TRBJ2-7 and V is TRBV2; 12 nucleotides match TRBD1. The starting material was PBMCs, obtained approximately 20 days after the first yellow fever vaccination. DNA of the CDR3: TGTGCCAGCCGGGACAGGGGGCGATTCGAGCAGTACGTC. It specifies CASRDRGRFEQYV.